The rows below give T cell receptor beta chains drawn from one sample of a study of T cells in localized non-small cell lung cancer. Assay: immunoSEQ multiplex PCR; the TCRdb copy retains only in-frame clones and omits some. The profile shows fewer than 2,000 clones, 33% of them singletons. Sample: normal lung tissue next to the tumor, taken before any cancer treatment. These receptors all come from a woman aged 35 to 70 with stage I lung adenocarcinoma. The CDR3 runs from the conserved cysteine through the conserved F or W. Fields, in order: V gene, J gene, D gene, CDR3 protein. A D gene is named only where the DNA matches it firmly.

TRBV19	TRBJ2-1	TRBD2	CASSTGLAIGDEQFF
TRBV11-3	TRBJ2-7	-	CASSLTPLSSYEQYF
TRBV30	TRBJ2-7	-	CAWSPRLGSYEQYF
TRBV15	TRBJ2-4	TRBD1	CATSREGGASKNIQYF
TRBV28	TRBJ1-1	-	CASSPDAVVAFF
TRBV25-1	TRBJ2-3	-	CASSNGGPGLTDTQYF
TRBV28	TRBJ1-1	-	CASSLPQGMNTEAFF
TRBV6-8	TRBJ1-2	-	CASSSSGSWNTF
TRBV30	TRBJ2-7	-	CAWSRGSYEQYF
TRBV14	TRBJ2-7	-	CASSQAAAGQQSQYF
TRBV11-3	TRBJ2-1	-	CASSLGLASYNEQFF
TRBV6-8	TRBJ2-1	-	CASSKDREGNEQFF
TRBV6-8	TRBJ1-2	TRBD1	CASSYSSVGTGVYGYTF